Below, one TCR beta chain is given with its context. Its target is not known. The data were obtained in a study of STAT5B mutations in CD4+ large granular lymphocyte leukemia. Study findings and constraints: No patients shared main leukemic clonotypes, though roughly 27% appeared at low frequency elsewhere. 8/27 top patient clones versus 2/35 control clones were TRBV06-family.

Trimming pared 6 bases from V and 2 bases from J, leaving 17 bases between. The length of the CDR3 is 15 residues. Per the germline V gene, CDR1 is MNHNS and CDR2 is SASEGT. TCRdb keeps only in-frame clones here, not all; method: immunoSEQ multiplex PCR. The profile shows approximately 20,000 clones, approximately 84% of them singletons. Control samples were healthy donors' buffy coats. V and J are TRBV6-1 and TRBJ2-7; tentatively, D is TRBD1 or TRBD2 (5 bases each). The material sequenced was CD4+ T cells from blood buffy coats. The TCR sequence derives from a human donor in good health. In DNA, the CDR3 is TGTGCCAGCAGGCCCGGGACCCCTGGGACCTACGAGCAGTACTTC. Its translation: CASRPGTPGTYEQYF.